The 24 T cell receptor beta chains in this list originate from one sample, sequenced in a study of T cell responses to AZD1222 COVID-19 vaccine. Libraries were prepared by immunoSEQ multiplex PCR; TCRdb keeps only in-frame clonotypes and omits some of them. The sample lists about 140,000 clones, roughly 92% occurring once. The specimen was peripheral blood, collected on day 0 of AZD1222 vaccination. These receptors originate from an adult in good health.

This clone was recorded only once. The CDR3 sequence: CAISDGNYGYTF. The CDR3 DNA reads TGTGCCATCAGCGACGGGAACTATGGCTACACCTTC. The chain recombines TRBV10-3 with TRBJ1-2; D gene uncertain. CDR1 and CDR2 (germline): ENHRY, SYGVKD. V shed 6 bases and J shed 2 bases, with 7 bases lying between them. The CDR3 consists of 12 residues.

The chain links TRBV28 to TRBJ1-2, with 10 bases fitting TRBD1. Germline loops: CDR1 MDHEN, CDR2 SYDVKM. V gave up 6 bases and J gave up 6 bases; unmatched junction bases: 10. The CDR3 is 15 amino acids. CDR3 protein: CASSLTGQGQDGYTF. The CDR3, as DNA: TGTGCCAGCAGCTTGACGGGACAGGGGCAAGATGGCTACACCTTC.

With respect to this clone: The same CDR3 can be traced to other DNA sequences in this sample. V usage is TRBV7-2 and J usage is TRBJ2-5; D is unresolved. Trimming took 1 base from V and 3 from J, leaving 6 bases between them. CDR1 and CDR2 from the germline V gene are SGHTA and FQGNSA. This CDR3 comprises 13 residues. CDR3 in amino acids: CASSLVAEETQYF. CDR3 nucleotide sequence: TGTGCCAGCAGCTTAGTCGCAGAAGAGACCCAGTACTTC. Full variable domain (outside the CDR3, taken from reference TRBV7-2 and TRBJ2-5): GAGVSQSPSNKVTEKGKDVELRCDPISGHTALYWYRQSLGQGLEFLIYFQGNSAPDKSGLPSDRFSAERTGGSVSTLTIQRTQQEDSAVYLCASSLVAEETQYFGPGTRLLVL.

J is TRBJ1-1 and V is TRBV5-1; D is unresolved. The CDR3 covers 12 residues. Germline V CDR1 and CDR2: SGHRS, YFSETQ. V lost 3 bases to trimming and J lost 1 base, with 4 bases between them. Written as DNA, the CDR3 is TGCGCCAGCAGCTCCGGGAACACTGAAGCTTTCTTT. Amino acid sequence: CASSSGNTEAFF.

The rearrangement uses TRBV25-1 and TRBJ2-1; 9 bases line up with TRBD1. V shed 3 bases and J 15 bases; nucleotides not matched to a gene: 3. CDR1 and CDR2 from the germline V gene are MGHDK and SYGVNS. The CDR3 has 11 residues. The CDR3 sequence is CASSEDRGTFF. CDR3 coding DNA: TGTGCCAGCAGTGAGGACAGGGGAACGTTCTTC.

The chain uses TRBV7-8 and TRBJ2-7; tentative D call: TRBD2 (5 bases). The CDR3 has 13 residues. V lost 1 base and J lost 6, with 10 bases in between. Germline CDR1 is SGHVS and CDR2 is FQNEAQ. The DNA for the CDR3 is TGTGCCAGCAGCTTAGGGCGTGCGGGCGAGCAGTACTTC. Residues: CASSLGRAGEQYF.

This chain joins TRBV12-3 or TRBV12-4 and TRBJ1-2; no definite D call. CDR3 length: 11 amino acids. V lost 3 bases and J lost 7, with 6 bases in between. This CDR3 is CASSLEGGYTF. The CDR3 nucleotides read TGTGCCAGCAGTTTGGAGGGTGGCTACACCTTC.

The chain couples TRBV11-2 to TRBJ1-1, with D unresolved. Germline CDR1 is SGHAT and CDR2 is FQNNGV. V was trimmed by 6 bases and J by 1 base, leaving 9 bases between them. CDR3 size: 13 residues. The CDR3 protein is CASRRTENTEAFF. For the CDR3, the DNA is TGTGCCAGCAGACGGACGGAGAACACTGAAGCTTTCTTT.

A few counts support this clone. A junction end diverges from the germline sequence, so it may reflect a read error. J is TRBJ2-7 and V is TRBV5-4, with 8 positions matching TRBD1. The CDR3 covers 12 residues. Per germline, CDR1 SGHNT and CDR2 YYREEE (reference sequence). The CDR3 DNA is TGTGCCAGCAGCTTCCTCAGGGGGCCCCTGGGCTTC. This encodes CASSFLRGPLGF.

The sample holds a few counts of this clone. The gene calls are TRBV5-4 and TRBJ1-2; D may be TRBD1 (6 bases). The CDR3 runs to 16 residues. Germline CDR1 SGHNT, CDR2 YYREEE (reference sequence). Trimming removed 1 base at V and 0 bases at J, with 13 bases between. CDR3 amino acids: CASSLRGGAANYGYTF. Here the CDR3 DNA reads TGTGCCAGCAGCTTGAGAGGGGGGGCGGCTAACTATGGCTACACCTTC.

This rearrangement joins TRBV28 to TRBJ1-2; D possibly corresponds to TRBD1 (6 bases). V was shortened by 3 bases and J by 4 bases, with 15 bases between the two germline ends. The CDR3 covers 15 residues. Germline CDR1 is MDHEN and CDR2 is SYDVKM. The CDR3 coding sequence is TGTGCCAGCAGTTTCGGGCGCGGCAGGGGCTATGGCTACACCTTC. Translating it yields CASSFGRGRGYGYTF.

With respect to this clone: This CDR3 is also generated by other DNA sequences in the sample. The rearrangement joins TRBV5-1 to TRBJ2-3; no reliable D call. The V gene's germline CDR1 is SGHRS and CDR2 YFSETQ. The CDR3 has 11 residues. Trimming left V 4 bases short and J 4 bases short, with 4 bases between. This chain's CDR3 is CASSLSDTQYF. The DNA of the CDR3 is TGCGCCAGCAGCCTCTCAGATACGCAGTATTTT.

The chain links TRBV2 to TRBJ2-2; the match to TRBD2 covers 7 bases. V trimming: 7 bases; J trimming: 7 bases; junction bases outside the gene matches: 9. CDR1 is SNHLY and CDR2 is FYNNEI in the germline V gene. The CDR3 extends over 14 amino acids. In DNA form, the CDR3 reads TGTGCCAGCAAGAGGCGGGAGCAGGACGGGGAGCTGTTTTTT. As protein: CASKRREQDGELFF.

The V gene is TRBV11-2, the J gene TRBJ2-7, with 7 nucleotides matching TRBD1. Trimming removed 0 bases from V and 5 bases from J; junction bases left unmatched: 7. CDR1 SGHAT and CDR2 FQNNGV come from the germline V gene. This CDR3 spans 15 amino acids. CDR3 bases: TGTGCCAGCAGCTTAGATGGGACAGCCAATAACGAGCAGTACTTC. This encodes CASSLDGTANNEQYF.

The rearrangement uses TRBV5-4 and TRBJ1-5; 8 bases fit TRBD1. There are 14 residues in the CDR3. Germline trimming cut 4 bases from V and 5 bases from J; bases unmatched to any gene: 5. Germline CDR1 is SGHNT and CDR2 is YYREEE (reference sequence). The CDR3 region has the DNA TGTGCCAGCAGCGTGGACAGGGCAGATCAGCCCCAGCATTTT. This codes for CASSVDRADQPQHF. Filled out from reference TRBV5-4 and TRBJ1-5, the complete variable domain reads ETGVTQSPTHLIKTRGQQVTLRCSSQSGHNTVSWYQQALGQGPQFIFQYYREEENGRGNFPPRFSGLQFPNYSSELNVNALELDDSALYLCASSVDRADQPQHFGDGTRLSIL.

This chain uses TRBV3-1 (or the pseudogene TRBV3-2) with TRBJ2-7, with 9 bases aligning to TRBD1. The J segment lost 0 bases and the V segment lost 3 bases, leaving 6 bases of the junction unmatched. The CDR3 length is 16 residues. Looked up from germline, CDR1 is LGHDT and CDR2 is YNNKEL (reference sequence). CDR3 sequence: CASSHPGTGHSYEQYF. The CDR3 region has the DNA TGTGCCAGCAGCCACCCCGGGACAGGGCACTCCTACGAGCAGTACTTC.

CDR3 bases: TGTGCCATCAGTGACTTACAGGGTTTCCCCTCCTACGAGCAGTACTTC. Protein: CAISDLQGFPSYEQYF. The J gene is TRBJ2-7, the V gene TRBV10-3, with D possibly being TRBD1 (6 bases). V dropped 3 bases and J dropped 0 bases, with 15 bases sitting between them. The CDR3 totals 16 residues. Germline loops: CDR1 ENHRY, CDR2 SYGVKD.

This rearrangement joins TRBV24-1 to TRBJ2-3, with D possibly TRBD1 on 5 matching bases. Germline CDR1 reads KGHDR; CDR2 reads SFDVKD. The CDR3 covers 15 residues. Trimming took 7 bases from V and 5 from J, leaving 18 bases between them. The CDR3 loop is CATSSPWGFGDTQYF. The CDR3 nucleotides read TGTGCCACCAGCTCCCCATGGGGCTTCGGAGATACGCAGTATTTT.

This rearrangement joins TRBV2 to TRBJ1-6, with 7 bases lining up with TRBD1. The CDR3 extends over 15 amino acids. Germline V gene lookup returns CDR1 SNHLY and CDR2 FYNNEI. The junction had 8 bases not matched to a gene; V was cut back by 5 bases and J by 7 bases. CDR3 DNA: TGTGCCAGCAGTAGACAGGGTGAAGGGAATTCACCCCTCCACTTT. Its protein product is CASSRQGEGNSPLHF.

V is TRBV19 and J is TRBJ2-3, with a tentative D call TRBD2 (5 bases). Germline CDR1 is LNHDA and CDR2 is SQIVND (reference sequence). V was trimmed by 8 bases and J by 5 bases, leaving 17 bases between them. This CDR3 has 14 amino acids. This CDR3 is CASEGASFLDTQYF. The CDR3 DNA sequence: TGTGCCAGTGAGGGAGCTTCATTTCTAGATACGCAGTATTTT.

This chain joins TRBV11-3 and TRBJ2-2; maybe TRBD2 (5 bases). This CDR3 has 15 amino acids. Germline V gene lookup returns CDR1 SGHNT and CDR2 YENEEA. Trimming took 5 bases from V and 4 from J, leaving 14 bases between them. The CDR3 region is CASSPRVAGTGELFF. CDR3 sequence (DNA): TGTGCCAGCAGCCCCCGGGTCGCGGGCACCGGGGAGCTGTTTTTT.

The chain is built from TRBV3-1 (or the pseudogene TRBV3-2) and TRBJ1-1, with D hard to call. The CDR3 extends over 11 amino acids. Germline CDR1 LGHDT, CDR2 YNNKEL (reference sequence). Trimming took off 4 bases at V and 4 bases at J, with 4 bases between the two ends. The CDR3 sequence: CASSPRTEAFF. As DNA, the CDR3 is TGTGCCAGCAGCCCCCGCACTGAAGCTTTCTTT.

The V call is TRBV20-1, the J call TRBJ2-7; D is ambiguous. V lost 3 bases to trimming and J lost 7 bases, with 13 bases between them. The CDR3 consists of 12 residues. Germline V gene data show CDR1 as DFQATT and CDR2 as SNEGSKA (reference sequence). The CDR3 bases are TGCAGTGCTAGTCGCTCCAGTGGGGAGCAGTACTTC. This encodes CSASRSSGEQYF.

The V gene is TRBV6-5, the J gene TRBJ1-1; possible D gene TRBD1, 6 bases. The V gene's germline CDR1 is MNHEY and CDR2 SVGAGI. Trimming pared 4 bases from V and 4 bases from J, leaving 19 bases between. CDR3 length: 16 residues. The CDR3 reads CASSSSRGGITTEAFF. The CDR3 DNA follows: TGTGCCAGCAGTTCTTCCCGCGGGGGCATTACCACTGAAGCTTTCTTT.